Listed below are T cell receptor beta chains from one sample, sequenced in a study of metastatic and nonmetastatic thyroid tumors. TCRdb used MiXCR to call clones anew from the PCR reads. Here the sample spans under 5,000 clones, roughly 33% being singletons. The source material was adjacent normal tissue. These receptors were collected from a male donor with papillary thyroid cancer or a benign thyroid nodule (not recorded which). Some clones in this sample may be carry-over from other donors' samples. Each CDR3 is given without its conserved first and last residue. The size field is filled for only some rows; it gives once, few, many or a size class.

few,TRBV6-6,ASSGTSGRIDEQF
large,TRBV15,ATSPQTPGSSPLH
.,TRBV27,ASSKEVSYEQY
.,TRBV19,ASSFLGSHNEQF
few,TRBV28,ASSLRTLLLPGANVLT
.,TRBV12-3/TRBV12-4,ASSRDSGNGYT
.,TRBV12-3/TRBV12-4,ASSLADGEQY
.,TRBV5-6,ASSSRERGRFGNTIY
few,TRBV2,ASSDSTSLSEQF
once,TRBV7-8,ASSLGGEGNEQY
.,TRBV6-5,ASSYAFGYTGELF
.,TRBV6-6,ASSYGGTRDEQY
.,TRBV27,ASSLIRGEQY
once,TRBV11-2,ASSPRQGYEQY
medium-sized,TRBV7-2,ASRPPGGSYEQF
.,TRBV20-1,SARVHRAGGYQPQH
.,TRBV6-2/TRBV6-3,ASSYPSGRLNEQF
.,TRBV2,ASLSRDTYYEQY
few,TRBV28,ASSLGLAGGRGWDNEQF
.,TRBV15,ATRTSDLYEQY
few,TRBV6-2/TRBV6-3,ASRLTSASTDTQY
few,TRBV4-1,ASSHTGANEQF
once,TRBV7-2,ASSSIKNTEAF
.,TRBV6-1,ARRGLGVPYEQF